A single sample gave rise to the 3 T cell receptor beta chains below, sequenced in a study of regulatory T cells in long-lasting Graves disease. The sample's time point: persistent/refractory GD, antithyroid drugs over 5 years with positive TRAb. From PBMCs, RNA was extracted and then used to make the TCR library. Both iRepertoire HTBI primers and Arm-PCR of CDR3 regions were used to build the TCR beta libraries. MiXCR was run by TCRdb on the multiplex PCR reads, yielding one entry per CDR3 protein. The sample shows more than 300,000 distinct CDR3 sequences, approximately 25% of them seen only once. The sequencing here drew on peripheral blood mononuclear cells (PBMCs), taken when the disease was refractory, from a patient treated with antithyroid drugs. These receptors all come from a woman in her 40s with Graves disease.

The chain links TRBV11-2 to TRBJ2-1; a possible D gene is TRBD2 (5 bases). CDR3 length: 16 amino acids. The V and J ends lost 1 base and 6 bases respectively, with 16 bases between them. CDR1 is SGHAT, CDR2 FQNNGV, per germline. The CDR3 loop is CASSLAPGTRSNEQFF. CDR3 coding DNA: TGTGCCAGCAGCTTAGCTCCCGGAACTAGATCCAATGAGCAGTTCTTC.

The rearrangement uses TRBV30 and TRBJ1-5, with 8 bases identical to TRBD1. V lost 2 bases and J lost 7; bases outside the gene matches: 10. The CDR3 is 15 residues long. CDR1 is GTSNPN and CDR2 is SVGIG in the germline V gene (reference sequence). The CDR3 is CAWSPWDRTRQPQHF. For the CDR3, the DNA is TGTGCCTGGAGTCCTTGGGACAGGACGAGGCAGCCCCAGCATTTT.

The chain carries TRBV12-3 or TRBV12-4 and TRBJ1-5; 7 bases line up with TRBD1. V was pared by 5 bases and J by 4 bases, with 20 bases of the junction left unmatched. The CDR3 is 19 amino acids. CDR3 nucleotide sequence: TGTGCCAGCAGTACCACCGGGACAGTCGCTCCACCCGATAATCAGCCCCAGCATTTT. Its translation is CASSTTGTVAPPDNQPQHF.